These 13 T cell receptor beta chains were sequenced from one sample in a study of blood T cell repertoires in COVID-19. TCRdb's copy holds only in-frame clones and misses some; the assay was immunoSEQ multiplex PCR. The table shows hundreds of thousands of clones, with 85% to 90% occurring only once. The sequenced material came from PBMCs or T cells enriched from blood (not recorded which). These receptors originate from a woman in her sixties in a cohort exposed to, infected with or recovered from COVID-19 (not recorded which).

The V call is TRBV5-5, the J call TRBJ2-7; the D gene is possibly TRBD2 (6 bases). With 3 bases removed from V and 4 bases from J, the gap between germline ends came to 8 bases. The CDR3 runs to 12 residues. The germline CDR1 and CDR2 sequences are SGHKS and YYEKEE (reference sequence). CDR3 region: CASSSRGYEQYF. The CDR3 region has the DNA TGTGCCAGCAGCTCTCGGGGGTACGAGCAGTACTTC.

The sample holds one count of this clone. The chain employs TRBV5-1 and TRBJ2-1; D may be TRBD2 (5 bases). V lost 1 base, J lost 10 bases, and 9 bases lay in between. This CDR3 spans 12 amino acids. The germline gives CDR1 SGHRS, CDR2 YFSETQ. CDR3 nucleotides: TGCGCCAGCAGCTTGCCGGGATGGGAGCAGTTCTTC. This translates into CASSLPGWEQFF.

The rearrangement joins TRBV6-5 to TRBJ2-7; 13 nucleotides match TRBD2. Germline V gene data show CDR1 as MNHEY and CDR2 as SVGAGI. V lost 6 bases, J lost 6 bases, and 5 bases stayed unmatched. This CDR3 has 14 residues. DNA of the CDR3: TGTGCCAGCAGGCTACTAGCGGGAGGGCTCGAGCAGTACTTC. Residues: CASRLLAGGLEQYF.

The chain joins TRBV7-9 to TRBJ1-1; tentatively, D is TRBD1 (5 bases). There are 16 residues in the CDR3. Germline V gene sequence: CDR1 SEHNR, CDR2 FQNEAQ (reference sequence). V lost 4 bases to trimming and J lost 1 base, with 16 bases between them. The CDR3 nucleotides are TGTGCCAGCAGCTCTCCCCCAGGACATTCGAACACTGAAGCTTTCTTT. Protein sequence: CASSSPPGHSNTEAFF. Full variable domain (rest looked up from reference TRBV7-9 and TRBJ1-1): DTGVSQNPRHKITKRGQNVTFRCDPISEHNRLYWYRQTLGQGPEFLTYFQNEAQLEKSRLLSDRFSAERPKGSFSTLEIQRTEQGDSAMYLCASSSPPGHSNTEAFFGQGTRLTVV.

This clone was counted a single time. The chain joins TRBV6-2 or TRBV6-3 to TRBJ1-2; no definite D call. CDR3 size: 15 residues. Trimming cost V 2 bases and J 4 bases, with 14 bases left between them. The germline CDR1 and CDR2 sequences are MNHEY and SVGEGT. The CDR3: CASSYKTTVTYGYTF. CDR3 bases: TGTGCCAGCAGTTACAAAACGACTGTCACCTATGGCTACACCTTC.

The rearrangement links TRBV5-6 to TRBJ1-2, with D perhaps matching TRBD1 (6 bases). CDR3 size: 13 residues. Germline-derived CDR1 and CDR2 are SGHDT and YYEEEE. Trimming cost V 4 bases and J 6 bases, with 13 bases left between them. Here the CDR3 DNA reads TGTGCCAGCAGCCCGGACAGTAAGGATGGCTACACCTTC. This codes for CASSPDSKDGYTF.

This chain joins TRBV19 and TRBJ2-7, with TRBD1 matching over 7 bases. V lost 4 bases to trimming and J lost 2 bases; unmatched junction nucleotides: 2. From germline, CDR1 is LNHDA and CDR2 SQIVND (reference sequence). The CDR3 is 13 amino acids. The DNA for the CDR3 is TGTGCCAGTAGTAAAGGGACAGCCTACGAGCAGTACTTC. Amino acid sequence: CASSKGTAYEQYF.

This CDR3 reads CASSPWLADGVRETQYF. The CDR3 coding sequence is TGTGCCAGCAGCCCTTGGCTAGCGGATGGGGTCCGGGAGACCCAGTACTTC. V is TRBV7-8 and J is TRBJ2-5; 7 bases fit TRBD2. V shed 5 bases, J shed 5 bases, and the junction held 17 bases outside the gene matches. Germline CDR1 reads SGHVS; CDR2 reads FQNEAQ. The CDR3 runs to 17 residues.

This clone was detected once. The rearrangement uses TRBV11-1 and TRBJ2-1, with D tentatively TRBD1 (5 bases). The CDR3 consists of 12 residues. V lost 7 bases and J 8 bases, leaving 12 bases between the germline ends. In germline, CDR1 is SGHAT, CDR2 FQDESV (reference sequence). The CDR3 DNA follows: TGTGCCAGCAATTGGCAGGGCGATGAGCAGTTCTTC. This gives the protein CASNWQGDEQFF.

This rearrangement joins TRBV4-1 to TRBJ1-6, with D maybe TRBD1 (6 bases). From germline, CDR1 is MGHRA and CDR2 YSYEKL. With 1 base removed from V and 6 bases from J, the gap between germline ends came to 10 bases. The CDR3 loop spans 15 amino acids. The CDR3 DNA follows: TGCGCCAGCAGCCAAGGGGACAACTTTAATTCACCCCTCCACTTT. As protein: CASSQGDNFNSPLHF.

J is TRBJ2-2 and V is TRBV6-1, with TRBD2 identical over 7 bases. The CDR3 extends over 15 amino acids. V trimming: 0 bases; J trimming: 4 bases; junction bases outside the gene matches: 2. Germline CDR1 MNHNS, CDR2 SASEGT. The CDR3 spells CASSEAGGTTGELFF. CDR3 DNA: TGTGCCAGCAGTGAAGCGGGAGGGACCACCGGGGAGCTGTTTTTT.

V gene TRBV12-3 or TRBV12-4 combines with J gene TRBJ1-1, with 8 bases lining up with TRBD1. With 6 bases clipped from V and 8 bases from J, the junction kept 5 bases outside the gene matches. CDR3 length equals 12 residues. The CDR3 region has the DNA TGTGCCAGCAGGCGCGGACAGGGCGAAGCTTTCTTT. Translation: CASRRGQGEAFF.

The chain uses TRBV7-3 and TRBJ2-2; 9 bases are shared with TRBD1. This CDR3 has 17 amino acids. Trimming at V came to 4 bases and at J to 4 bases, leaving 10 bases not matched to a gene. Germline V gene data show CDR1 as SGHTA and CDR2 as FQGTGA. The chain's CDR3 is CASSSVGGTGLTGELFF. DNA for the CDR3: TGTGCCAGCAGCTCAGTTGGCGGGACAGGGCTCACCGGGGAGCTGTTTTTT.